This T cell receptor beta chain was captured in a study of T cells after yellow fever vaccination. Findings of the study overall: Post-booster repertoires again held most primary-vaccination clones (roughly 95% CD4, 88% CD8). CD4 and CD8 compartments shared a small share of clonotypes, likely from convergent recombination. Weaker, the secondary response had a peak occurring faster, on day 5 versus 15.

J gave up 4 bases and V 9 bases, and 10 bases lay outside the gene matches. Germline CDR1 reads KGHDR; CDR2 reads SFDVKD. The CDR3 is 14 residues long. This clonotype has a count of ten or more. Making TCR cDNA involved 5'RACE template switching, which added UMIs and a universal primer site. TCRdb analysed the 5' RACE reads with MiXCR anew, one entry per CDR3 protein. Here the sample spans around 46,000 distinct CDR3 sequences, 6.8% being singletons. Sequences were derived from CD8+ T cells not binding an NS4B(214-222) dextramer, sorted from PBMCs, sampled 45 days after the yellow fever booster vaccination. The origin of this receptor is a man under 40 who received the YFV17D yellow fever vaccine. The chain joins TRBV24-1 to TRBJ1-2; 7 bases are a match to TRBD1. Here the CDR3 DNA reads TGTGCCACCGTCCGGGACAGAGAGGGCTATGGCTACACCTTC. Amino acid sequence: CATVRDREGYGYTF.